This entry concerns a single T cell receptor beta chain. Its antigen is undetermined. Germline CDR1 ENHRY, CDR2 SYGVKD. Trimming removed 6 bases at V and 6 bases at J, with 12 bases between. CDR3 length: 13 residues. The study, taken as a whole, reports: Greatest tumor Treg TCR overlap was with tumor naive CD4+ cells. The TCR gene usage of tumor memory CD4+ T cells clustered together with blood and lymph node memory CD4+ cells and with lymph node naive CD4+ cells.

Naive CD4+ T cells were purified with Tregs depleted by CD25. Full-length variable regions came from constant-region reverse primers plus semi-nested Nested Universal Primer A PCR. TCRdb reprocessed the 5' RACE reads with MiXCR, giving one entry per CDR3 protein. Counted here are tens of thousands of distinct CDR3 sequences, around 26% occurring once; the ten biggest clones make up about 2%. V gene TRBV10-3 combines with J gene TRBJ1-5; D may be TRBD1 (6 bases). This clonotype originated in a female donor with breast cancer. The sample comprised naive CD4+ T cells sorted from blood. Subset denoted: naive CD4+ T cells, CD4+CD45RA+CD25-. CDR3 DNA sequence: TGTGCCATCAGCGACAGGTCGGGTCAGCCCCAGCATTTT. Its protein product is CAISDRSGQPQHF.